This T cell receptor (beta chain) emerged from a study of shared clonotypes between healthy human individuals. Overall study context: CD8 memory received one plate per donor, CD8 naive two, CD4 memory three and CD4 naive three. The study, taken as a whole, reports: The represented genetic and exposure-history diversity was limited by the small number of donors. Clonotype sharing across a few donors was observed for roughly 5% of naive CD4 clonotypes.

In the original processing: Junction-only sequences without quality scores were provided by ImmunoSEQ, so filtering was different. Some clones are missing from TCRdb's copy, which holds only in-frame ones; the method was immunoSEQ multiplex PCR. The V and J calls and the clone size are those of that table, but D and trimming were determined from the DNA. The data hold over a million clones, with 65% to 80% observed a single time. There are 15 residues in the CDR3. The junction had 5 bases not matched to a gene; V was cut back by 1 base and J by 3 bases. Germline CDR1 reads SGHNT; CDR2 reads YYREEE (reference sequence). A note on this clone: Its antigen is currently unknown.

The chain joins TRBV5-4 to TRBJ2-5; TRBD2 aligns across 8 bases. The source is a man aged 18 to 29 in good health. The sequenced sample consisted of memory CD4+ T cells sorted from blood. The subset denotes: CD45RA-negative fraction. CDR3 amino acids: CASSLRVGGEETQYF. DNA for the CDR3: TGTGCCAGCAGCTTGCGTGTCGGGGGGGAAGAGACCCAGTACTTC.